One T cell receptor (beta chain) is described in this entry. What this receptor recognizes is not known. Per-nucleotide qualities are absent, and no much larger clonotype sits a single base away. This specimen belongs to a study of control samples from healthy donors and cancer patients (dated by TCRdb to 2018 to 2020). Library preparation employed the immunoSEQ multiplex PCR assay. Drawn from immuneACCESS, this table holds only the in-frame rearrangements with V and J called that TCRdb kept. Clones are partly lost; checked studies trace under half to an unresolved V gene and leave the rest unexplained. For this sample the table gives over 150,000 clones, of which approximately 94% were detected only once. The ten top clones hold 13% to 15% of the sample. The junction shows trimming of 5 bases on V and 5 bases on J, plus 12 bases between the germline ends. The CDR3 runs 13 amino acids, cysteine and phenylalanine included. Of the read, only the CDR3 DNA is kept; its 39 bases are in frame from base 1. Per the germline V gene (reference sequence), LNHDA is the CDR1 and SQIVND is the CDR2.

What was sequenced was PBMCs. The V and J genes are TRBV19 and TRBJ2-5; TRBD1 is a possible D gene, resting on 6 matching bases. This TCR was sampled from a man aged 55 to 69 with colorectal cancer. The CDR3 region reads CASSVQGGETQYF. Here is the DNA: TGTGCCAGTAGTGTACAGGGCGGGGAGACCCAGTACTTC.